These T cell receptor beta chains were read from a single sample in a study of T-cell memory formation after mild COVID-19. TCRdb itself ran the 5' RACE reads through MiXCR, one entry per CDR3 protein. The repertoire includes about 470,000 distinct CDR3 sequences, 20% to 25% of them detected once, and roughly an eighth sits in the top ten. The specimen was PBMCs or a T cell subset sorted from them (not recorded which). All receptors come from an adult woman who had mild COVID-19 (a few samples of this study predate the infection). Cell type and time point are not known. Each CDR3 is given with its conserved first and last residue. The order of the fields is J gene, V gene, D gene, clone size, CDR3 protein, CDR3 DNA. The D gene is left open where the match is weak. Part of the rows lack a size; the others show once, few, many or a class for expanded clones.

j_gene: TRBJ2-1; v_gene: TRBV7-8; d_gene: NA; abundance: NA; CDR3aa: CASSPTLGVGSEQFF; CDR3nt: TGTGCCAGCAGCCCCACTCTCGGTGTCGGCAGTGAGCAGTTCTTC
j_gene: TRBJ2-7; v_gene: TRBV7-9; d_gene: NA; abundance: few; CDR3aa: CASSPRQGMDEQYF; CDR3nt: TGTGCCAGCAGCCCACGCCAGGGTATGGACGAGCAGTACTTC
j_gene: TRBJ2-5; v_gene: TRBV25-1; d_gene: TRBD1; abundance: few; CDR3aa: CASSTTGGIETQYF; CDR3nt: TGTGCCAGCAGTACGACAGGGGGCATAGAGACCCAGTACTTC
j_gene: TRBJ2-6; v_gene: TRBV24-1; d_gene: NA; abundance: NA; CDR3aa: CATSDRVSGANVLTF; CDR3nt: TGTGCCACCAGTGACAGGGTCTCCGGGGCCAACGTCCTGACTTTC
j_gene: TRBJ2-1; v_gene: TRBV20-1; d_gene: TRBD2; abundance: many; CDR3aa: CSAPVPEREGNEQFF; CDR3nt: TGCAGTGCGCCGGTCCCCGAGCGGGAGGGCAATGAGCAGTTCTTC
j_gene: TRBJ2-5; v_gene: TRBV27; d_gene: NA; abundance: NA; CDR3aa: CASSPPETQYF; CDR3nt: TGTGCCAGCAGTCCCCCTGAGACCCAGTACTTC
j_gene: TRBJ2-4; v_gene: TRBV12-3/TRBV12-4; d_gene: TRBD1; abundance: NA; CDR3aa: CASSLAGQRAKNIQYF; CDR3nt: TGTGCCAGCAGTTTAGCGGGACAGAGAGCCAAAAACATTCAGTACTTC
j_gene: TRBJ1-3; v_gene: TRBV5-1; d_gene: TRBD1; abundance: few; CDR3aa: CASSSGTGVSGNTIYF; CDR3nt: TGCGCCAGCAGTTCCGGGACAGGGGTTTCTGGAAACACCATATATTTT
j_gene: TRBJ1-2; v_gene: TRBV9; d_gene: TRBD1; abundance: few; CDR3aa: CASSVETGLGGYTF; CDR3nt: TGTGCCAGCAGCGTAGAGACAGGGCTGGGGGGCTACACCTTC
j_gene: TRBJ2-2; v_gene: TRBV24-1; d_gene: NA; abundance: few; CDR3aa: CATSDYPGSDPNTGELFF; CDR3nt: TGTGCCACCAGTGATTATCCCGGGAGCGACCCGAACACCGGGGAGCTGTTTTTT
j_gene: TRBJ1-2; v_gene: TRBV20-1; d_gene: NA; abundance: NA; CDR3aa: CSAIGRNYGYTF; CDR3nt: TGCAGTGCTATTGGACGTAACTATGGCTACACCTTC